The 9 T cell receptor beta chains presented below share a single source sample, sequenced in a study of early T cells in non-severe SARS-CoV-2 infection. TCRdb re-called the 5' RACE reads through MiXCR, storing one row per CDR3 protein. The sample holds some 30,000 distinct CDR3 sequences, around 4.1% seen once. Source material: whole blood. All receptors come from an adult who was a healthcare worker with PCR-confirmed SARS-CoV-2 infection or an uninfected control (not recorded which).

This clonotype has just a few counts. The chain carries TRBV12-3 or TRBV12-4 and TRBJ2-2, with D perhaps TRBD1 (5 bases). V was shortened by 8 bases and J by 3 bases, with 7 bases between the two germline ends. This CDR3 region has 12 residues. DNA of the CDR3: TGTGCCAGCGAAGGGGACACCGGGGAGCTGTTTTTT. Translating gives CASEGDTGELFF.

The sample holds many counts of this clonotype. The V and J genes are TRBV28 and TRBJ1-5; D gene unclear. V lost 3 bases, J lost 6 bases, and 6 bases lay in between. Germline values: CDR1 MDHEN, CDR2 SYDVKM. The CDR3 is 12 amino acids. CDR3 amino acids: CASSFLGQPQHF. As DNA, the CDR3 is TGTGCCAGCAGTTTTCTCGGTCAGCCCCAGCATTTT. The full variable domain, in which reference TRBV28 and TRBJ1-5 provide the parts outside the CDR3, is DVKVTQSSRYLVKRTGEKVFLECVQDMDHENMFWYRQDPGLGLRLIYFSYDVKMKEKGDIPEGYSVSREKKERFSLILESASTNQTSMYLCASSFLGQPQHFGDGTRLSIL.

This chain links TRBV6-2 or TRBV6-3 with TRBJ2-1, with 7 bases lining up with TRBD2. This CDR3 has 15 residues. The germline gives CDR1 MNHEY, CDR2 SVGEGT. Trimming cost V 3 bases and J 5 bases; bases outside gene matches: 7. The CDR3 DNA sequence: TGTGCCAGCAGTTATGGAAGCGGGGCAAACAATGAGCAGTTCTTC. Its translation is CASSYGSGANNEQFF.

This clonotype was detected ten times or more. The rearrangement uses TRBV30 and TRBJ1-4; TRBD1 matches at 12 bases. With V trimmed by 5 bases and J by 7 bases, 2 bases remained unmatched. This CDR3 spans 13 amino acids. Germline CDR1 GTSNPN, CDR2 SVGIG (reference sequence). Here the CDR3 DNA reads TGTGCCTGGGGGACAGGGGGCATTGAAAAACTGTTTTTT. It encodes CAWGTGGIEKLFF.

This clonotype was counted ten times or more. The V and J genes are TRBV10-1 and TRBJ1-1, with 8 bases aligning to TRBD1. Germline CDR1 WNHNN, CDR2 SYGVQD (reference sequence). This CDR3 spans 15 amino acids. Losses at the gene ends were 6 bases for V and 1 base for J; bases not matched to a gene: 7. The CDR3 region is CASSRTGYPNTEAFF. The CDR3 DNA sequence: TGCGCCAGCAGCAGGACAGGGTACCCGAACACTGAAGCTTTCTTT.

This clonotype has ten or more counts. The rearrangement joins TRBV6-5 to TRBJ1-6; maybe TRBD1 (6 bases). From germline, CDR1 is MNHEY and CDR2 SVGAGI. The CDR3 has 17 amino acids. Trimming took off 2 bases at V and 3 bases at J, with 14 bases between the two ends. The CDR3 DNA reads TGTGCCAGCAGTTACCCCCCGGGGGCGAGCTATAATTCACCCCTCCACTTT. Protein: CASSYPPGASYNSPLHF.

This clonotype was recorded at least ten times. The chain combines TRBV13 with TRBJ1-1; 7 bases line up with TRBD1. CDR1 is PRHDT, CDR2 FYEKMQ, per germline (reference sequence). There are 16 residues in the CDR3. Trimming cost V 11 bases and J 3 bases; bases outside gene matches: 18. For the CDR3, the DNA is TGTGCCGGGGGGGCCAGACAGGGCCTAGGGGACACTGAAGCTTTCTTT. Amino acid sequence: CAGGARQGLGDTEAFF. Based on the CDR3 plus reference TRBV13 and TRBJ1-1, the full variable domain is AAGVIQSPRHLIKEKRETATLKCYPIPRHDTVYWYQQGPGQDPQFLISFYEKMQSDKGSIPDRFSAQQFSDYHSELNMSSLELGDSALYFCAGGARQGLGDTEAFFGQGTRLTVV.

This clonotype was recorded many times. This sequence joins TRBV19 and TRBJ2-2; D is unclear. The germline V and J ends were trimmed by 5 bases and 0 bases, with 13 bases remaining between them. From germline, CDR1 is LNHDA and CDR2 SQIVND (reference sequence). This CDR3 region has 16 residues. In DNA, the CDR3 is TGTGCCAGTAGTCATCGCGGCGCCACGAACACCGGGGAGCTGTTTTTT. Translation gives CASSHRGATNTGELFF.

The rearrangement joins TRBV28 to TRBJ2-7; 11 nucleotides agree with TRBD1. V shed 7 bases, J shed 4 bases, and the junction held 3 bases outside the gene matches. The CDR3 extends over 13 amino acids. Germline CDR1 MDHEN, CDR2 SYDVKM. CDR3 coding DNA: TGTGCCAGCACAGGACAGGGGGCATACGAGCAGTACTTC. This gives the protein CASTGQGAYEQYF.